The T cell receptor (beta chain) under discussion was sequenced for a study of shared clonotypes between healthy human individuals. Study context: Each donor contributed plates that comprised three CD4 naive, three CD4 memory, two CD8 naive and one CD8 memory.

An even split of each subset's genomic DNA across several immunoSEQ plates was performed. TCRdb's table, derived via immunoSEQ multiplex PCR, lists solely in-frame clones and lacks some. The table lists approximately 530,000 clones, approximately 95% of them singletons. Between the trimmed V and J ends, which lost 2 bases and 6 bases, there was a span of 11 bases. The CDR3 has 14 residues. CDR1 SEHNR and CDR2 FQNEAQ come from the germline V gene (reference sequence). Material: naive CD4+ T cells sorted from blood. Specified subset: CD45RA+ positively selected. This chain connects TRBV7-9 to TRBJ2-1; D might be TRBD2 (6 bases). The receptor's source is a woman aged 30 to 39 in good health. The CDR3 DNA reads TGTGCCAGCAGCTTATTGGCGGGGTCCAATGAGCAGTTCTTC. Protein: CASSLLAGSNEQFF.